The 17 T cell receptor beta chains below come from one sample, sequenced in a study of T cell changes during pregnancy in multiple sclerosis. Libraries were prepared by immunoSEQ multiplex PCR; TCRdb keeps only in-frame clonotypes and omits some of them. The data show 100,000 to 130,000 clones, less than 95% seen once. Source: peripheral blood, taken in the third trimester of pregnancy. The receptors stem from a female donor in good health, enrolled as a control in a pregnancy study.

This chain joins TRBV2 and TRBJ2-2; D gene ambiguous. This CDR3 is 16 amino acids long. V lost 6 bases, J lost 0 bases, and 14 bases lay in between. Germline V gene sequence: CDR1 SNHLY, CDR2 FYNNEI. The CDR3 nucleotides read TGTGCCAGCAGCCCCGACTCGCTCCCGAACACCGGGGAGCTGTTTTTT. Translation gives CASSPDSLPNTGELFF.

V is TRBV5-1 and J is TRBJ2-2, with 10 nucleotides matching TRBD2. The CDR3 has 13 amino acids. The germline gives CDR1 SGHRS, CDR2 YFSETQ. Germline trimming cut 5 bases from V and 6 bases from J; bases unmatched to any gene: 1. The CDR3 bases are TGCGCCAGCAGTAGCGGGGGGCCCGGGGAGCTGTTTTTT. Encoded protein: CASSSGGPGELFF.

The rearrangement links TRBV4-2 to TRBJ1-1; 7 bases align to TRBD1. Germline V gene data show CDR1 as LGHNA and CDR2 as YNFKEQ. This CDR3 region has 14 residues. Losses at the gene ends were 3 bases for V and 2 bases for J; bases not matched to a gene: 3. The CDR3 DNA reads TGTGCCAGCAGCCAGGGGACAGCCAACACTGAAGCTTTCTTT. Its protein is CASSQGTANTEAFF.

The chain joins TRBV14 to TRBJ1-1; no reliable D call. The V end lost 3 bases, the J end lost 10 bases, and 9 bases lay between the germline ends. The CDR3 length is 11 residues. Germline lookup yields CDR1 SGHDN and CDR2 FVKESK. The DNA for the CDR3 is TGTGCCAGCAGCCACACACATGGAGCTTTCTTT. This codes for CASSHTHGAFF.

This chain joins TRBV18 and TRBJ2-5; the match to TRBD1 covers 7 bases. CDR3 length: 15 amino acids. CDR1 is KGHSH, CDR2 LQKENI, per germline. V lost 5 bases to trimming and J lost 1 base; unmatched junction nucleotides: 7. CDR3 sequence reads: CASSKATGTQETQYF. As DNA, the CDR3 is TGTGCCAGCTCAAAGGCGACAGGGACCCAAGAGACCCAGTACTTC.

This rearrangement joins TRBV21-1 to TRBJ1-1. TRBV21-1 is reported as a pseudogene. The CDR3 spans 13 residues. The CDR3 DNA reads as TGTGCCAGCAGGCCGGGGAGACACACTGAAGCTTTCTTT. Its translation is CASRPGRHTEAFF.

This clone was seen more than once but under ten times. CDR3: CASSPWTGNYEQYF. CDR3 in DNA: TGTGCCAGCAGCCCATGGACGGGAAACTACGAGCAGTACTTC. This chain joins TRBV5-5 and TRBJ2-7; D possibly corresponds to TRBD2 (5 bases). Germline CDR1 reads SGHKS; CDR2 reads YYEKEE (reference sequence). Trimming removed 4 bases from V and 3 bases from J, with 14 bases in between. The CDR3 is made up of 14 amino acids.

The V and J genes are TRBV27 and TRBJ1-2; the D gene is possibly TRBD1 (6 bases). CDR1 is MNHEY and CDR2 is SMNVEV in the germline V gene (reference sequence). The CDR3 loop spans 14 amino acids. The ends were cut back, 6 bases at V and 1 base at J, with 12 bases in the middle. This CDR3 reads CASRATGLNYGYTF. CDR3 bases: TGTGCCAGCAGAGCGACAGGCCTTAACTATGGCTACACCTTC.

The chain uses TRBV19 and TRBJ2-3; 10 nucleotides align to TRBD1. The CDR3 is 16 residues long. The ends lost 4 bases at V and 6 bases at J; junction bases unmatched: 10. Germline CDR1 reads LNHDA; CDR2 reads SQIVND (reference sequence). CDR3 sequence (DNA): TGTGCCAGTAGTAGGGGACGGGACAGGGGAAGGGATACGCAGTATTTT. This translates into CASSRGRDRGRDTQYF.

The chain employs TRBV12-5 and TRBJ2-2, with 9 nucleotides matching TRBD2. CDR3 size: 15 residues. From germline, CDR1 is LGHNT and CDR2 FRNRAP. J was trimmed by 8 bases and V by 5 bases; bases with no gene match: 9. The CDR3 loop reads CASGLTIAGVGELFF. The CDR3 DNA reads as TGTGCTAGTGGTCTCACCATAGCGGGGGTTGGGGAGCTGTTTTTT.

This clone has only a few counts. J is TRBJ1-4 and V is TRBV30; 9 bases agree with TRBD1. V was pared by 4 bases and J by 7 bases, with 7 bases of the junction left unmatched. The V gene's germline CDR1 is GTSNPN and CDR2 SVGIG (reference sequence). The CDR3 is 14 amino acids. In DNA form, the CDR3 reads TGTGCCTGGACCCCGACAGGGGGTGGTGAAAAACTGTTTTTT. Translating gives CAWTPTGGGEKLFF. The full variable domain, rest sourced from reference TRBV30 and TRBJ1-4, is SQTIHQWPATLVQPVGSPLSLECTVEGTSNPNLYWYRQAAGRGLQLLFYSVGIGQISSEVPQNLSASRPQDRQFILSSKKLLLSDSGFYLCAWTPTGGGEKLFFGSGTQLSVL.

This chain uses TRBV7-3 with TRBJ2-1, with D maybe TRBD2 (6 bases). The V gene lost 1 base and the J gene lost 5 bases, with 12 bases spanning the gap. The germline gives CDR1 SGHTA, CDR2 FQGTGA. The CDR3 contains 15 residues. The DNA of the CDR3 is TGTGCCAGCAGCTTAATGGGGGGTAGTAACAATGAGCAGTTCTTC. Its protein product is CASSLMGGSNNEQFF.

The V and J genes are TRBV4-1 and TRBJ2-3, with D possibly TRBD2 on 7 matching bases. The CDR3 totals 18 residues. With 5 bases removed from V and 2 bases from J, the gap between germline ends came to 23 bases. Germline CDR1 MGHRA, CDR2 YSYEKL. CDR3 protein: CASSISSRGGPNTDTQYF. CDR3 sequence (DNA): TGCGCCAGCAGCATCTCCTCTAGGGGGGGGCCTAACACAGATACGCAGTATTTT.

The sample holds one count of this clone. The rearrangement links TRBV6-1 to TRBJ2-3; TRBD2 agrees at 9 bases. V gave up 4 bases and J gave up 2 bases; unmatched junction bases: 4. This CDR3 region has 15 residues. Germline loops: CDR1 MNHNS, CDR2 SASEGT. CDR3 sequence: CASSVLAGYTDTQYF. The DNA of the CDR3 is TGTGCCAGCAGTGTGCTAGCGGGGTACACAGATACGCAGTATTTT.

As for this clone: This CDR3 is also generated by other DNA sequences in the sample. The chain carries TRBV4-3 and TRBJ1-1; D ambiguous. Germline CDR1 LGHNA, CDR2 YSLEER. Between the trimmed V and J ends, which lost 0 bases and 4 bases, there was a span of 6 bases. The CDR3 length is 13 residues. The CDR3 is CASSQDRGTEAFF. DNA for the CDR3: TGCGCCAGCAGCCAAGATCGGGGCACTGAAGCTTTCTTT.

The V and J genes are TRBV9 and TRBJ2-2; TRBD2 agrees at 11 bases. The V gene end was trimmed by 0 bases and the J gene end by 7 bases; junction bases not matched to a gene: 5. This CDR3 has 16 amino acids. Germline CDR1 and CDR2: SGDLS and YYNGEE. The DNA for the CDR3 is TGTGCCAGCAGCGTAGATAGCGGGGGGGCCGGCGGGGAGCTGTTTTTT. Amino acids: CASSVDSGGAGGELFF.

The genes are TRBV30 and TRBJ1-2, with TRBD1 identical over 10 bases. Losses at the gene ends were 2 bases for V and 6 bases for J; bases not matched to a gene: 3. The CDR3 totals 13 residues. The germline V gene has CDR1 GTSNPN and CDR2 SVGIG (reference sequence). CDR3 sequence reads: CAWSMTGGHGYTF. For the CDR3, the DNA is TGTGCCTGGAGTATGACAGGGGGCCATGGCTACACCTTC.